The 27 T cell receptor beta chains below all came from one sample that was sequenced in a study of shared clonotypes between healthy human individuals. CD45RO-negative CD8 cells positively selected for CCR7 made up the naive population, which excluded terminally differentiated effector memory CD45RA+ cells. Clones were read by immunoSEQ multiplex PCR, and TCRdb kept only the in-frame ones, dropping some. The table shows just over 2,000,000 clones, with around 96% occurring only once. Input material: naive CD8+ T cells sorted from blood. The receptor set was obtained from a man between 18 and 35 years old in good health.

In regard to this clone: Other DNA sequences from this sample encode an identical CDR3 as well. The rearrangement joins TRBV9 to TRBJ1-1; TRBD1 is a possible D gene (5 bases). The CDR3 loop spans 14 amino acids. Germline loops: CDR1 SGDLS, CDR2 YYNGEE. V was cut by 4 bases and J by 0 bases, with 10 bases left in between. The CDR3 loop is CASSPGTVNTEAFF. The CDR3 coding sequence is TGTGCCAGCAGCCCCGGGACGGTGAACACTGAAGCTTTCTTT.

The chain employs TRBV4-2 and TRBJ2-3, with TRBD2 identical over 8 bases. The germline CDR1 and CDR2 sequences are LGHNA and YNFKEQ. The CDR3 covers 17 residues. The V segment lost 0 bases and the J segment 2 bases; nucleotides outside the gene matches: 7. The CDR3 region is CASSQDFGGAVTDTQYF. CDR3 sequence (DNA): TGTGCCAGCAGCCAAGATTTCGGGGGGGCCGTCACAGATACGCAGTATTTT.

This clone has just one count. The same CDR3 is also encoded by other DNA sequences in this sample. The chain carries TRBV30 and TRBJ1-1; D is unresolved. There are 12 residues in the CDR3. Trimming removed 0 bases at V and 4 bases at J, with 6 bases between. Germline-derived CDR1 and CDR2 are GTSNPN and SVGIG (reference sequence). The CDR3 loop reads CAWSVGRTEAFF. CDR3 DNA: TGTGCCTGGAGTGTAGGGCGCACTGAAGCTTTCTTT.

The chain is built from TRBV2 and TRBJ2-7; 7 nucleotides line up with TRBD2. The V gene's germline CDR1 is SNHLY and CDR2 FYNNEI. This CDR3 contains 15 residues. The V segment lost 0 bases and the J segment 1 base; nucleotides outside the gene matches: 3. The CDR3: CASSEAPGGSYEQYF. The DNA for the CDR3 is TGTGCCAGCAGTGAAGCTCCGGGAGGATCCTACGAGCAGTACTTC.

On this clone itself: A read error is possible here, since a much larger clone lies one base away. In the same sample, other DNA sequences code for this CDR3. The CDR3 loop reads CASSVDGNTEAFF. As DNA, the CDR3 is TGTGCCAGCAGCGTAGACGGGAACACTGAAGCTTTCTTT. The V and J genes are TRBV9 and TRBJ1-1, with D unclear. The V end lost 0 bases, the J end lost 1 base, and 4 bases lay between the germline ends. The CDR3 spans 13 residues. The germline V gene has CDR1 SGDLS and CDR2 YYNGEE. Looking up the rest from reference TRBV9 and TRBJ1-1 gives the full variable domain: DSGVTQTPKHLITATGQRVTLRCSPRSGDLSVYWYQQSLDQGLQFLIQYYNGEERAKGNILERFSAQQFPDLHSELNLSSLELGDSALYFCASSVDGNTEAFFGQGTRLTVV.

Of note for this clone: Other DNA sequences from this sample encode an identical CDR3 as well. This chain uses TRBV18 with TRBJ2-5, with D tentatively TRBD2 (6 bases). There are 13 residues in the CDR3. Germline V gene lookup returns CDR1 KGHSH and CDR2 LQKENI. V was clipped by 0 bases and J by 4 bases, with 6 bases between them. Here the CDR3 reads CASSPPGGETQYF. The CDR3 DNA follows: TGTGCCAGCTCACCACCCGGGGGAGAGACCCAGTACTTC. Together with reference TRBV18 and TRBJ2-5, the CDR3 gives the full variable domain: NAGVMQNPRHLVRRRGQEARLRCSPMKGHSHVYWYRQLPEEGLKFMVYLQKENIIDESGMPKERFSAEFPKEGPSILRIQQVVRGDSAAYFCASSPPGGETQYFGPGTRLLVL.

Turning to this clone: This same CDR3 is encoded by further DNA sequences in the sample. The gene calls are TRBV6-5 and TRBJ2-7; D gene ambiguous. CDR1 is MNHEY, CDR2 SVGAGI, per germline. V dropped 7 bases and J dropped 0 bases, with 10 bases sitting between them. The CDR3 is made up of 13 amino acids. Here the CDR3 DNA reads TGTGCCAGCACCCCAGGATACTCCTACGAGCAGTACTTC. Its protein is CASTPGYSYEQYF.

V usage is TRBV13 and J usage is TRBJ2-7, with TRBD2 matching over 7 bases. Germline CDR1 and CDR2: PRHDT and FYEKMQ (reference sequence). This CDR3 has 17 residues. Germline trimming cut 7 bases from V and 1 base from J; bases unmatched to any gene: 16. The CDR3 sequence is CASTNLARAGASYEQYF. CDR3 nucleotide sequence: TGTGCCAGCACCAACCTTGCCCGGGCGGGAGCATCCTACGAGCAGTACTTC.

The chain employs TRBV4-2 and TRBJ2-6; D is unclear. CDR3 length: 13 residues. The V and J ends lost 6 bases and 5 bases respectively, with 8 bases between them. The germline CDR1 and CDR2 sequences are LGHNA and YNFKEQ. The CDR3 here is CASSPEWANVLTF. In nucleotides, the CDR3 is TGTGCCAGCAGTCCGGAGTGGGCCAACGTCCTGACTTTC.

This chain links TRBV11-2 with TRBJ2-7; 7 bases line up with TRBD1. The CDR3 runs to 15 residues. The V and J ends lost 2 bases and 1 base, in that order; junction bases with no gene match: 5. Germline assignment: CDR1 SGHAT and CDR2 FQNNGV. DNA of the CDR3: TGTGCCAGCAGCTTAATACGACAGGGTTCCTACGAGCAGTACTTC. It codes for CASSLIRQGSYEQYF.

The chain combines TRBV11-2 with TRBJ2-5; 14 bases line up with TRBD2. Germline values: CDR1 SGHAT, CDR2 FQNNGV. This CDR3 region has 17 residues. The J segment lost 3 bases and the V segment lost 4 bases, leaving 7 bases of the junction unmatched. This CDR3 reads CASSSPPGLAGEETQYF. CDR3 DNA: TGTGCCAGCAGCTCCCCCCCGGGACTAGCGGGAGAAGAGACCCAGTACTTC.

This clone was seen once. The chain recombines TRBV7-8 with TRBJ1-5; 9 nucleotides align to TRBD1. The germline CDR1 and CDR2 sequences are SGHVS and FQNEAQ. The CDR3 loop spans 17 amino acids. The V gene end was trimmed by 4 bases and the J gene end by 6 bases; junction bases not matched to a gene: 13. CDR3 sequence reads: CASSSPRDRDFGQPQHF. CDR3 nucleotides: TGTGCCAGCAGCTCCCCCCGGGACAGGGATTTTGGTCAGCCCCAGCATTTT.

The CDR3 DNA follows: TGCGCCAGCAGCCCCAAGGGGGGAGGGAATGGCCTCGTCTACGAGCAGTACTTC. Translating it yields CASSPKGGGNGLVYEQYF. The rearrangement joins TRBV4-1 to TRBJ2-7, with a tentative D call TRBD2 (7 bases). Trimming cost V 4 bases and J 3 bases, with 25 bases left between them. Germline V gene lookup returns CDR1 MGHRA and CDR2 YSYEKL. The CDR3 is 18 amino acids.

The V gene is TRBV10-3, the J gene TRBJ2-7; TRBD1 agrees at 9 bases. The germline V gene has CDR1 ENHRY and CDR2 SYGVKD. V lost 3 bases and J lost 4; bases outside the gene matches: 7. The length of the CDR3 is 15 residues. The CDR3: CAISDGGTGRYEQYF. CDR3 DNA sequence: TGTGCCATCAGTGATGGGGGGACAGGGCGGTACGAGCAGTACTTC.

V and J are TRBV4-1 and TRBJ1-2, with 7 bases fitting TRBD1. The germline CDR1 and CDR2 sequences are MGHRA and YSYEKL. The CDR3 has 16 amino acids. With 4 bases clipped from V and 1 base from J, the junction kept 9 bases outside the gene matches. CDR3 coding DNA: TGCGCCAGCAGCCTGATAGAGGGGGCAGGTAACTATGGCTACACCTTC. This gives the protein CASSLIEGAGNYGYTF.

The table lists this clone with a count of one. CDR3 loop: CASTIIGGDNYGYTF. CDR3 bases: TGTGCCAGTACTATAATAGGGGGCGACAACTATGGCTACACCTTC. The chain couples TRBV28 to TRBJ1-2, with 7 bases lining up with TRBD1. CDR1 and CDR2 from the germline V gene are MDHEN and SYDVKM. Trimming took 9 bases from V and 2 from J; bases not matched to a gene: 12. CDR3 length: 15 amino acids.

The chain uses TRBV27 and TRBJ2-5, with 8 bases that match TRBD1. Losses at the gene ends were 6 bases for V and 3 bases for J; bases not matched to a gene: 9. The CDR3 length is 15 residues. Germline CDR1 reads MNHEY; CDR2 reads SMNVEV (reference sequence). The CDR3 protein is CASRPVPGGEETQYF. CDR3 DNA sequence: TGTGCCAGCAGACCCGTTCCAGGGGGCGAAGAGACCCAGTACTTC.

This chain joins TRBV7-6 and TRBJ2-5; possible D gene TRBD1, 5 bases. V was shortened by 7 bases and J by 1 base, with 13 bases between the two germline ends. CDR1 and CDR2 from the germline V gene are SGHVS and FNYEAQ. This CDR3 region has 14 residues. DNA of the CDR3: TGTGCCAGCAAACCGACAGCGACCCAAGAGACCCAGTACTTC. Its protein is CASKPTATQETQYF.

The chain carries TRBV7-9 and TRBJ2-5; no clear D. The CDR3 extends over 14 amino acids. With 2 bases removed from V and 1 base from J, the gap between germline ends came to 8 bases. Per germline, CDR1 SEHNR and CDR2 FQNEAQ (reference sequence). The CDR3: CASSLRQPQETQYF. The CDR3 nucleotides are TGTGCCAGCAGCTTAAGGCAGCCCCAAGAGACCCAGTACTTC.

The chain has TRBV27 and TRBJ2-3; possibly TRBD1 or TRBD2 for D (5 bases each). V was cut by 5 bases and J by 5 bases, with 14 bases left in between. The germline gives CDR1 MNHEY, CDR2 SMNVEV (reference sequence). CDR3 length: 14 residues. Here the CDR3 DNA reads TGTGCCAGCAGTCCCCGGGACGTCCAAGATACGCAGTATTTT. Its translation is CASSPRDVQDTQYF.

A word on this clone: The same CDR3 is also encoded by other DNA sequences in this sample. V usage is TRBV5-4 and J usage is TRBJ2-1; D remains unclear. The germline V gene has CDR1 SGHNT and CDR2 YYREEE (reference sequence). V lost 0 bases and J 7 bases, leaving 5 bases between the germline ends. The CDR3 extends over 12 amino acids. CDR3 nucleotide sequence: TGTGCCAGCAGCTTGGGGGGAAATGAGCAGTTCTTC. Translation gives CASSLGGNEQFF.

V gene TRBV29-1 combines with J gene TRBJ2-7, with D possibly matching TRBD1 (5 bases). In germline, CDR1 is SQVTM, CDR2 ANQGSEA. The CDR3 has 13 residues. V lost 5 bases to trimming and J lost 2 bases, with 13 bases between them. CDR3 amino acids: CSVYTGSAYEQYF. The CDR3, as DNA: TGCAGCGTTTATACAGGATCTGCCTACGAGCAGTACTTC.

This sequence joins TRBV21-1 and TRBJ2-5. TRBV21-1 is recorded as a pseudogene. This CDR3 region has 17 residues. CDR3 amino acids: CASKTPPCFMGKETQYF. CDR3 bases: TGTGCCAGTAAGACACCCCCTTGTTTCATGGGGAAAGAGACCCAGTACTTC.

The chain is built from TRBV28 and TRBJ1-1; D is perhaps TRBD1 (5 bases). V lost 2 bases and J 4 bases, leaving 17 bases between the germline ends. CDR3 length: 16 amino acids. Germline-derived CDR1 and CDR2 are MDHEN and SYDVKM. CDR3 sequence (DNA): TGTGCCAGCAGTTTAAGTGTGGGACGTTCGGGCACTGAAGCTTTCTTT. Protein sequence: CASSLSVGRSGTEAFF.

The chain combines TRBV4-1 with TRBJ2-1; D possibly corresponds to TRBD2 (6 bases). V was cut by 0 bases and J by 5 bases, with 17 bases left in between. The CDR3 covers 17 residues. The germline V gene has CDR1 MGHRA and CDR2 YSYEKL. DNA for the CDR3: TGCGCCAGCAGCCAAGATTCGTTGGGGGGACTTGACAATGAGCAGTTCTTC. Translating it yields CASSQDSLGGLDNEQFF.

The V call is TRBV7-9, the J call TRBJ2-3, with 10 bases that match TRBD2. V gave up 1 base and J gave up 5 bases; unmatched junction bases: 0. The CDR3 is 14 amino acids. Germline-derived CDR1 and CDR2 are SEHNR and FQNEAQ (reference sequence). The CDR3 nucleotides are TGTGCCAGCAGCTTAGAGCGGGAGGGAGATACGCAGTATTTT. It is translated as CASSLEREGDTQYF.

J is TRBJ1-1 and V is TRBV4-3, with D hard to call. This CDR3 has 15 residues. Germline V lookup: CDR1 LGHNA, CDR2 YSLEER. V was pared by 2 bases and J by 3 bases, with 13 bases between. The CDR3 region has the DNA TGCGCCAGCAGCCAACCGGGCCGGGGTGACACTGAAGCTTTCTTT. This encodes CASSQPGRGDTEAFF.